These 21 T cell receptor beta chains came from one sample sequenced in a study of blood T cell repertoires in COVID-19. Using immunoSEQ multiplex PCR, the repertoire was profiled, and TCRdb retains in-frame clones only, with some absent. The profile shows approximately 240,000 clones, 84% of them singletons. Sequencing was carried out using peripheral blood. Source of these receptors: a man aged 50 to 60 with acute or convalescent COVID-19.

The genes are TRBV6-6 and TRBJ2-7, with TRBD2 matching 8 bases. The V gene end was trimmed by 5 bases and the J gene end by 2 bases; junction bases not matched to a gene: 14. The CDR3 totals 17 residues. In germline, CDR1 is MNHNY, CDR2 SVGAGI (reference sequence). CDR3 loop: CASSRLTAGLEPYEQYF. The CDR3 bases are TGTGCCAGCAGTCGACTCACCGCGGGACTAGAACCCTACGAGCAGTACTTC.

The rearrangement links TRBV13 to TRBJ2-3; 8 nucleotides line up with TRBD1. The germline V gene has CDR1 PRHDT and CDR2 FYEKMQ (reference sequence). This CDR3 contains 16 residues. The V segment lost 5 bases and the J segment 2 bases; nucleotides outside the gene matches: 9. This CDR3 reads CASSRGQGGFTDTQYF. CDR3 in DNA: TGTGCCAGCAGCCGCGGACAGGGAGGTTTCACAGATACGCAGTATTTT.

This chain joins TRBV30 and TRBJ1-2; 8 bases line up with TRBD1. This CDR3 has 14 amino acids. Germline values: CDR1 GTSNPN, CDR2 SVGIG (reference sequence). The trim removed 0 bases at V and 2 bases at J, leaving 2 bases unmatched. CDR3 in amino acids: CAWSVQGGNYGYTF. In DNA, the CDR3 is TGTGCCTGGAGTGTACAGGGGGGGAACTATGGCTACACCTTC.

The chain joins TRBV9 to TRBJ2-1, with 10 bases identical to TRBD1. The CDR3 spans 17 residues. Germline CDR1 is SGDLS and CDR2 is YYNGEE. V lost 4 bases and J lost 8; bases outside the gene matches: 15. Written as DNA, the CDR3 is TGTGCCAGCAGCTTCTATTTTACGGGACAGGGGTCGGATGAGCAGTTCTTC. Amino acid sequence: CASSFYFTGQGSDEQFF.

The chain links TRBV10-1 to TRBJ2-5, with 11 nucleotides matching TRBD1. The CDR3 is made up of 15 amino acids. V was pared by 6 bases and J by 3 bases, with 6 bases of the junction left unmatched. From germline, CDR1 is WNHNN and CDR2 SYGVQD (reference sequence). In DNA, the CDR3 is TGCGCCAGCAGCTTGGGACAGGGGGTCGAAGAGACCCAGTACTTC. It encodes CASSLGQGVEETQYF.

This clone showed up just once. The V gene is TRBV11-3, the J gene TRBJ1-4; D uncertain. Trimming left V 8 bases short and J 1 base short, with 11 bases between. This CDR3 has 14 residues. Germline V gene data show CDR1 as SGHNT and CDR2 as YENEEA. The CDR3 reads CASSGRLTNEKLFF. CDR3 bases: TGTGCCAGCTCGGGGAGGTTAACTAATGAAAAACTGTTTTTT.

The chain employs TRBV7-8 and TRBJ1-3; no clear D gene. The germline V and J ends were trimmed by 0 bases and 0 bases, with 9 bases remaining between them. The CDR3 loop spans 16 amino acids. CDR1 SGHVS and CDR2 FQNEAQ come from the germline V gene. For the CDR3, the DNA is TGTGCCAGCAGCTTAGCGACGGGGTTCTCTGGAAACACCATATATTTT. It yields the protein CASSLATGFSGNTIYF.

This chain connects TRBV2 to TRBJ2-2; 8 nucleotides agree with TRBD1. V lost 2 bases, J lost 1 base, and 3 bases stayed unmatched. The CDR3 runs 16 residues. Germline-derived CDR1 and CDR2 are SNHLY and FYNNEI. The CDR3 region is CASSEIGTGNTGELFF. The CDR3 DNA reads as TGTGCCAGCAGTGAAATAGGGACAGGGAACACCGGGGAGCTGTTTTTT.

Only one count was recorded for this clone. This chain connects TRBV11-2 to TRBJ2-3; D is uncertain. Trimming removed 1 base from V and 1 base from J, with 6 bases in between. CDR1 is SGHAT, CDR2 FQNNGV, per germline. The CDR3 runs to 14 residues. The CDR3 coding sequence is TGTGCCAGCAGCTTAGTTATTCGCACAGATACGCAGTATTTT. Its protein product is CASSLVIRTDTQYF.

The chain joins TRBV12-5 to TRBJ2-7, with D unclear. This CDR3 is built from 13 residues. Trimming removed 5 bases from V and 6 bases from J, with 14 bases in between. In germline, CDR1 is LGHNT, CDR2 FRNRAP. The CDR3 is CASGIASGSEQYF. Written as DNA, the CDR3 is TGTGCTAGTGGTATTGCATCGGGTTCCGAGCAGTACTTC.

This chain uses TRBV7-9 with TRBJ2-2; the match to TRBD2 covers 7 bases. V shed 10 bases and J 4 bases; nucleotides not matched to a gene: 3. Per germline, CDR1 SEHNR and CDR2 FQNEAQ (reference sequence). This CDR3 has 12 residues. CDR3 bases: TGTGCCAACTCGGGGGGCACCGGGGAGCTGTTTTTT. It translates to CANSGGTGELFF.

The table lists this clone with many counts. At one boundary the junction diverges from the germline segment, which might be a read error. The chain couples TRBV5-1 to TRBJ2-7, with D perhaps TRBD1 (6 bases). Germline V gene lookup returns CDR1 SGHRS and CDR2 YFSETQ. The CDR3 is 15 amino acids. This CDR3 is CASRLGAGSTYEQYF. The CDR3 bases are TGCGCCAGCAGATTGGGGGCAGGGTCAACCTACGAGCAGTACTTC.

The rearrangement links TRBV2 to TRBJ1-1, with 10 positions matching TRBD1. The V and J ends lost 4 bases and 11 bases, in that order; junction bases with no gene match: 10. Germline V lookup: CDR1 SNHLY, CDR2 FYNNEI. The CDR3 runs to 14 residues. The CDR3 sequence: CASSVPGQGNFAFF. CDR3 nucleotide sequence: TGTGCCAGCAGTGTCCCGGGACAGGGGAATTTCGCTTTCTTT.

The chain couples TRBV6-6 to TRBJ2-1, with 16 bases lining up with TRBD2. CDR1 and CDR2 from the germline V gene are MNHNY and SVGAGI (reference sequence). The CDR3 totals 21 residues. With 7 bases clipped from V and 2 bases from J, the junction kept 17 bases outside the gene matches. CDR3 DNA sequence: TGTGCCAGCATTCGAACCCCCGGGACTAGCGGGAGGGCCGTCGCCTACAATGAGCAGTTCTTC. Translated: CASIRTPGTSGRAVAYNEQFF.

V is TRBV28 and J is TRBJ1-1; a possible D gene is TRBD1 (5 bases). The V end was cut by 4 bases, the J end by 1 base, with 7 bases between. This CDR3 has 13 amino acids. The V gene's germline CDR1 is MDHEN and CDR2 SYDVKM. The CDR3 nucleotides read TGTGCCAGCAGTTCTACAGGGAACACTGAAGCTTTCTTT. Its translation is CASSSTGNTEAFF.

The V and J genes are TRBV7-2 and TRBJ1-1, with 9 bases fitting TRBD1. This CDR3 region has 14 residues. The V segment lost 4 bases and the J segment 2 bases; nucleotides outside the gene matches: 2. The V gene's germline CDR1 is SGHTA and CDR2 FQGNSA. The CDR3 nucleotides are TGTGCCAGCAGCTACAGGGGGCTCAACACTGAAGCTTTCTTT. Translated: CASSYRGLNTEAFF.

V and J are TRBV2 and TRBJ2-7; D gene uncertain. Germline V gene data show CDR1 as SNHLY and CDR2 as FYNNEI. The V end lost 2 bases, the J end lost 1 base, and 9 bases lay between the germline ends. The CDR3 has 14 amino acids. In DNA form, the CDR3 reads TGTGCCAGCAGTGAACAGCGAGTTTCCTACGAGCAGTACTTC. Translating gives CASSEQRVSYEQYF.

The V gene is TRBV19, the J gene TRBJ1-2, with D possibly matching TRBD1 (6 bases). Germline CDR1 reads LNHDA; CDR2 reads SQIVND (reference sequence). The CDR3 length is 16 residues. Trimming took off 1 base at V and 4 bases at J, with 16 bases between the two ends. The CDR3 DNA reads TGTGCCAGTAGTATAGGACAGGTTGGCAGGGGCTATGGCTACACCTTC. Translation: CASSIGQVGRGYGYTF.

The CDR3 protein is CASRPGPNNSPLHF. CDR3 DNA sequence: TGTGCCAGCAGGCCGGGTCCCAACAATTCACCCCTCCACTTT. This chain joins TRBV2 and TRBJ1-6; no firm D call. Germline loops: CDR1 SNHLY, CDR2 FYNNEI. This CDR3 contains 14 residues. Trimming took 6 bases from V and 7 from J, leaving 13 bases between them.

This chain uses TRBV2 with TRBJ2-1; 7 bases are a match to TRBD1. V dropped 5 bases and J dropped 10; count of bases not matched to a gene: 5. This CDR3 has 12 residues. Looked up from germline, CDR1 is SNHLY and CDR2 is FYNNEI. DNA for the CDR3: TGTGCCAGCAGTCCGACAGGGATGGAGCAGTTCTTC. Its translation: CASSPTGMEQFF. Looking up the rest from reference TRBV2 and TRBJ2-1 gives the full variable domain: EPEVTQTPSHQVTQMGQEVILRCVPISNHLYFYWYRQILGQKVEFLVSFYNNEISEKSEIFDDQFSVERPDGSNFTLKIRSTKLEDSAMYFCASSPTGMEQFFGPGTRLTVL.

The chain carries TRBV20-1 and TRBJ2-7; D perhaps matches TRBD2 (6 bases). Trimming left V 3 bases short and J 0 bases short, with 12 bases between. The CDR3 has 14 amino acids. Germline V gives CDR1 DFQATT, CDR2 SNEGSKA (reference sequence). CDR3 sequence reads: CSASNRGSSYEQYF. The CDR3 bases are TGCAGTGCTAGTAACCGGGGGTCCTCCTACGAGCAGTACTTC.